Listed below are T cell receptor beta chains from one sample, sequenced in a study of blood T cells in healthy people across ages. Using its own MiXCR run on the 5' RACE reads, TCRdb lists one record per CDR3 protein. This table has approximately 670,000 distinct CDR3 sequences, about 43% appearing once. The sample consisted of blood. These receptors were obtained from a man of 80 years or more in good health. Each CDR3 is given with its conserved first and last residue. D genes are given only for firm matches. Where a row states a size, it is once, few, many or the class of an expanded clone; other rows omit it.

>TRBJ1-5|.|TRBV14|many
TGTGCCAGCAGCCAAGTTGGGGAAAGTCAGCCCCAGCATTTT
CASSQVGESQPQHF
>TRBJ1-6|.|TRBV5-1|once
TGCGCCAGCAGCTTGGCCGTCGGGTCCAATTCACCCCTCCACTTT
CASSLAVGSNSPLHF
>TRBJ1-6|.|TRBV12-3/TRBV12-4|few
TGTGCCAGCAGTGGCGCCCGGGGCAATAATTCACCCCTCCACTTT
CASSGARGNNSPLHF
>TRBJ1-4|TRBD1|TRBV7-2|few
TGTGCCAGCAGCTTTCTACAGGGGGCCGGGAATGAAAAACTGTTTTTT
CASSFLQGAGNEKLFF
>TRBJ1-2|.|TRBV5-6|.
TGTGCCAGCAGCTTGTCCAGGACAGTCTATGGCTACACCTTC
CASSLSRTVYGYTF
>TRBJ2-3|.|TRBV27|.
TGTGCCAGCAGTCCGTTAGTTACTAGCACAGATACGCAGTATTTT
CASSPLVTSTDTQYF
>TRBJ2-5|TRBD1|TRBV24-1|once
TGTGCCACCAGGGCAGGGGGTATGAATGAGCAGTACTTC
CATRAGGMNEQYF
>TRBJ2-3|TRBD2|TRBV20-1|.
TGCAGTGCCCCGCGTCGGAGCGGGGGGCGACCAGATACGCAGTATTTT
CSAPRRSGGRPDTQYF
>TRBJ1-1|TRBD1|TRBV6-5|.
TGTGCCAGCAGACCCGGACAGGGACAGCGGACTGAAGCTTTCTTT
CASRPGQGQRTEAFF
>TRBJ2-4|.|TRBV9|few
TGTGCCAGCAGCGTAGCGCCAGACTCGGGAAACATTCAGTACTTC
CASSVAPDSGNIQYF
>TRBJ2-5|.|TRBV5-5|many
TGTGCCAGCAGCTTGGGGGGGGAAGAGACCCAGTACTTC
CASSLGGEETQYF
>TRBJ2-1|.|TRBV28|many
TGTGCCAGCAGTTTCCGGGAGAATGAGCAGTTCTTC
CASSFRENEQFF
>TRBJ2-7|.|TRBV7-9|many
TGTGCCAGCAGCTTATCGGACCCACTCTACGAGCAGTACTTC
CASSLSDPLYEQYF
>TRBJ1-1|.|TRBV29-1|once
TGCAGCGTCAATACAAGGACATTGAACACTGAAGCTTTCTTT
CSVNTRTLNTEAFF
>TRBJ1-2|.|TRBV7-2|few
TGTGCCAGCAGCCCCATGAACGACTATGGCTACACCTTC
CASSPMNDYGYTF
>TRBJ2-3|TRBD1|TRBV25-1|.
TGTGCCAGCAGTGAAGGACAGGGCCTTATAGTGGGGGCAGATACGCAGTATTTT
CASSEGQGLIVGADTQYF
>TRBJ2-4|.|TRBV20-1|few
TGCAGTGCTAGTGGAGCTCCCAAAAACATTCAGTACTTC
CSASGAPKNIQYF
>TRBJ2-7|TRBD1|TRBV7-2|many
TGTGCCAGCAGCTCCGACAGGGGACGGGACGAGCAGTACTTC
CASSSDRGRDEQYF
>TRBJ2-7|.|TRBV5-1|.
TGCGCCAGCAGCTTGGAACAGGGCCCTCCCTACGAGCAGTACTTC
CASSLEQGPPYEQYF
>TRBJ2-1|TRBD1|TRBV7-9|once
TGTGCCAGCAGCATAGGGGACAGGGGGTTTATAACTGAGCAGTTCTTC
CASSIGDRGFITEQFF